Listed below are T cell receptor beta chains from one sample, sequenced in a study of CD8 T cells in ankylosing spondylitis. Using its own MiXCR run on the 5' RACE reads, TCRdb lists one record per CDR3 protein. The data contain 400,000 to 450,000 distinct CDR3 sequences, over 15% of them singletons. The sample taken for sequencing was blood, either unsorted or a sorted T cell fraction (not recorded which). These receptor sequences come from a male donor with ankylosing spondylitis. Both conserved end residues are part of each CDR3. D genes are given only for firm matches. The listing skips clone size in some rows; elsewhere it reads once, few, many or a size class.

-	TRBJ1-1	-	TRBV29-1	TGCAGCGTTGAAGGTCCTACGGGGGTGGGTTTGAACACTGAAGCTTTCTTT	CSVEGPTGVGLNTEAFF
few	TRBJ1-6	-	TRBV20-1	TGCAGTGCCCATCCCCGCAGGGCCCTTAATTCACCCCTCCACTTT	CSAHPRRALNSPLHF
-	TRBJ2-1	TRBD1	TRBV15	TGTGCCACCAGCAGAGATAGGGGACAGGCCTACAATGAGCAGTTCTTC	CATSRDRGQAYNEQFF
few	TRBJ2-7	-	TRBV28	TGTGCCAGCAGTTTACTTTCGACCTACGAGCAGTACTTC	CASSLLSTYEQYF
few	TRBJ2-5	TRBD1	TRBV29-1	TGCAGCGTTGAGGAACAGGGGAGTAAGACCCAGTACTTC	CSVEEQGSKTQYF
-	TRBJ1-5	-	TRBV27	TGTGCCAGCAGTCGACCGGGGTCCGGTCAGCCCCAGCATTTT	CASSRPGSGQPQHF
-	TRBJ2-1	-	TRBV5-1	TGCGCCAGCAGCACCGGCCCGATCAACTACAATGAGCAGTTCTTC	CASSTGPINYNEQFF
few	TRBJ2-1	TRBD1	TRBV2	TGTGCCAGCAGTTTGACAGGGAGTGAGCAGTTCTTC	CASSLTGSEQFF
few	TRBJ2-7	TRBD2	TRBV20-1	TGCAGTGCTACGGGACTAGCGGGAGCCAGGAGGGTAGAGCAGTACTTC	CSATGLAGARRVEQYF
-	TRBJ1-2	-	TRBV20-1	TGCAGTGCTAGGAGGGGTCCAAAAGGCTACACCTTC	CSARRGPKGYTF
-	TRBJ1-1	-	TRBV20-1	TGCAGTGCCACGGTAAAAAGTTGGGGACGAATCAACACTGAAGCTTTCTTT	CSATVKSWGRINTEAFF
-	TRBJ2-2	-	TRBV6-1	TGTGCCAGCAAGCAGGGGTTCGCGAACACCGGGGAGCTGTTTTTT	CASKQGFANTGELFF
few	TRBJ1-4	TRBD1	TRBV3-1	TGTGCCAGCAGCCAATCCGGACAGGGTGAAAAACTGTTTTTT	CASSQSGQGEKLFF
-	TRBJ2-5	-	TRBV5-1	TGCGCCAGCAGCTTGGTAGGCCCAGAGACCCAGTACTTC	CASSLVGPETQYF
few	TRBJ2-3	-	TRBV12-3/TRBV12-4	TGTGCCAGCAGAAGGACTCCGACCGTGGATACGCAGTATTTT	CASRRTPTVDTQYF
few	TRBJ1-1	-	TRBV27	TGTGCCAGCAACTACAGGGTGAACACTGAAGCTTTCTTT	CASNYRVNTEAFF
-	TRBJ2-2	TRBD1	TRBV24-1	TGTGCCACCAGTGATCCCCGAGGCCGGACAGGAGCGAACACCGGGGAGCTGTTTTTT	CATSDPRGRTGANTGELFF
few	TRBJ2-1	-	TRBV29-1	TGCAGCGTTGCTAGGCTAGGGAGCTACAATGAGCAGTTCTTC	CSVARLGSYNEQFF
many	TRBJ2-5	TRBD2	TRBV29-1	TGCAGCGTCGAAACTAGCGGGATGGAGACCCAGTACTTC	CSVETSGMETQYF
-	TRBJ2-2	TRBD2	TRBV24-1	TGTGCCACCAGTGATTGGACTAGCGGGAGGCGGCTCGGCGGGGAGCTGTTTTTT	CATSDWTSGRRLGGELFF
few	TRBJ1-1	-	TRBV20-1	TGCAGTGCTAGGCCGGGTATGAACACTGAAGCTTTCTTT	CSARPGMNTEAFF
-	TRBJ2-1	TRBD2	TRBV29-1	TGCAGCGCCTTGACCCCACTAGCGGGCCAGTTCTTC	CSALTPLAGQFF
few	TRBJ2-1	-	TRBV7-2	TGTGCCAGCAGCTTTTCTTTCGGGGCGGATGGGAATGAGCAGTTCTTC	CASSFSFGADGNEQFF
-	TRBJ2-3	-	TRBV20-1	TGCAGTGCTCTCGGACGCACTATGACTAGCACAGATACGCAGTATTTT	CSALGRTMTSTDTQYF
many	TRBJ2-7	TRBD2	TRBV6-2/TRBV6-3	TGTGCCAGCACTTCTAGGCGGGAGAGGATATACGAGCAGTACTTC	CASTSRRERIYEQYF
few	TRBJ1-1	TRBD1	TRBV5-1	TGCGCCAGCAGCTCGCGACAGGGAGGCAGCAACACTGAAGCTTTCTTT	CASSSRQGGSNTEAFF
few	TRBJ2-7	-	TRBV2	TGTGCCAGCAGTGTGCCTGTTGGCGGGGGCGGGGACGAGCAGTACTTC	CASSVPVGGGGDEQYF
-	TRBJ2-1	TRBD1	TRBV7-9	TGTGCCAGCAGTTACGCAGGGGGTGAGCAGTTCTTC	CASSYAGGEQFF
few	TRBJ2-5	-	TRBV7-9	TGTGCCAGCAGCTTAGCTTCGGGGAGTGGGCTCCAAGAGACCCAGTACTTC	CASSLASGSGLQETQYF
many	TRBJ2-3	-	TRBV11-2	TGTGCCAGCAGCTTAGTGGGTTGGACAGATACGCAGTATTTT	CASSLVGWTDTQYF
many	TRBJ2-7	-	TRBV4-3	TGCGCCAGCAGCCAAGGGACGGGGAGCTCCTACGAGCAGTACTTC	CASSQGTGSSYEQYF
few	TRBJ2-1	TRBD2	TRBV12-3/TRBV12-4	TGTGCCAGCAGCCCGGGACTAGCGGGAGTGAGCGCGTTCTTC	CASSPGLAGVSAFF
few	TRBJ2-5	-	TRBV30	TGTGCCTGGGGTAGGGGGGGAGAGACCCAGTACTTC	CAWGRGGETQYF
many	TRBJ2-5	-	TRBV5-1	TGCGCCAGCAGCTTGGGGGGTAGCGAAGAGACCCAGTACTTC	CASSLGGSEETQYF
many	TRBJ2-1	TRBD2	TRBV4-1	TGCGCCAGCAGCCCGGGACTAGCCAAGAGCTCCTACAATGAGCAGTTCTTC	CASSPGLAKSSYNEQFF
-	TRBJ2-7	TRBD2	TRBV12-3/TRBV12-4	TGTGCCAGCAGTCTTCCGACTAGCGGCCCCTACGAGCAGTACTTC	CASSLPTSGPYEQYF
few	TRBJ1-4	-	TRBV7-2	TGTGCCAGCAGCTTAGGCAGCCACGGGGGTGAAAAACTGTTTTTT	CASSLGSHGGEKLFF
-	TRBJ2-3	TRBD2	TRBV6-5	TGTGCCAGCAGTTACTCCAGCGGGGGGGCCCGTAGAGATACGCAGTATTTT	CASSYSSGGARRDTQYF
-	TRBJ2-3	-	TRBV4-2	TGTGCCAGCAGCCAGAAACCAGGCGGCACAGATACGCAGTATTTT	CASSQKPGGTDTQYF
-	TRBJ1-4	-	TRBV9	TGTGCCAGCAGCGTAGAGGGGGGGCCAGTTGAAAAACTGTTTTTT	CASSVEGGPVEKLFF
many	TRBJ2-2	TRBD2	TRBV10-3	TGTGCCATCAGTGAGAGGGCTAGCGGGAGGAGGACCGGGGAGCTGTTTTTT	CAISERASGRRTGELFF
few	TRBJ1-5	TRBD1	TRBV20-1	TGCAGTGCTCTACTCAGGGGGTTTGGCAATCAGCCCCAGCATTTT	CSALLRGFGNQPQHF
-	TRBJ2-2	TRBD2	TRBV7-9	TGTGCCAGCAGGTTAGCGGGGTTCGCCGGGGAGCTGTTTTTT	CASRLAGFAGELFF
-	TRBJ1-4	-	TRBV29-1	TGCAGCGGCCGATCAGGGGTGGGAGGAAAACTGTTTTTT	CSGRSGVGGKLFF
many	TRBJ1-3	TRBD1	TRBV12-3/TRBV12-4	TGTGCCAGCAGTTCCAGGGGGACCGCTGGAAACACCATATATTTT	CASSSRGTAGNTIYF
once	TRBJ2-5	TRBD1	TRBV7-8	TGTGCCAGCAGCTTAGAATTCGGACAGGCCCAAGAGACCCAGTACTTC	CASSLEFGQAQETQYF
-	TRBJ1-2	-	TRBV29-1	TGCAGCGTTGGGTCCGGCGGGATACCGTATGGCTACACCTTC	CSVGSGGIPYGYTF
-	TRBJ2-2	TRBD2	TRBV12-3/TRBV12-4	TGTGCCAGCAGTCCAAGACTAGCGGGGGGCACCGGGGAGCTGTTTTTT	CASSPRLAGGTGELFF
-	TRBJ1-2	TRBD1	TRBV6-1	TGTGCCAGCAGTGAAGCGGGAACAGGGACAGGGTATGGCTACACCTTC	CASSEAGTGTGYGYTF
-	TRBJ1-4	-	TRBV3-1	TGTGCCAGCAGCCAAGGTGAGCCCGCGGGTGAAAAACTGTTTTTT	CASSQGEPAGEKLFF
-	TRBJ1-6	TRBD1	TRBV3-1	TGTGCCAGCACGGGGGACAGGGATAATTCACCCCTCCACTTT	CASTGDRDNSPLHF
few	TRBJ1-1	-	TRBV29-1	TGCAGCGTCGGCGGGGGTACCTTTGAAGCTTTCTTT	CSVGGGTFEAFF
few	TRBJ1-1	-	TRBV3-1	TGTGCCAGCAGCCTCGGTGGACATATGAACACTGAAGCTTTCTTT	CASSLGGHMNTEAFF
-	TRBJ2-3	TRBD2	TRBV12-3/TRBV12-4	TGTGCCAGCAGTTTGTTAGCGGGAGTGGGTACGCTGTATTTT	CASSLLAGVGTLYF
many	TRBJ1-1	-	TRBV20-1	TGCAGTGCTAGAAATAACAGGGTAGACACTGAAGCTTTCTTT	CSARNNRVDTEAFF
few	TRBJ2-3	-	TRBV20-1	TGCAGTGCTAGTGTTTTGCGGAGCACAGATACGCAGTATTTT	CSASVLRSTDTQYF
-	TRBJ2-7	-	TRBV20-1	TGCAGCGCCCCCCGACTACCCAACTACGAGCAGTACTTC	CSAPRLPNYEQYF
few	TRBJ2-5	-	TRBV5-1	TGCGCCAGCAGCTTGGTACCACAAGAGACCCAGTACTTC	CASSLVPQETQYF
few	TRBJ1-1	TRBD1	TRBV29-1	TGCAGCGTTGTGTCCGGGACAGCGAACACTGAAGCTTTCTTT	CSVVSGTANTEAFF